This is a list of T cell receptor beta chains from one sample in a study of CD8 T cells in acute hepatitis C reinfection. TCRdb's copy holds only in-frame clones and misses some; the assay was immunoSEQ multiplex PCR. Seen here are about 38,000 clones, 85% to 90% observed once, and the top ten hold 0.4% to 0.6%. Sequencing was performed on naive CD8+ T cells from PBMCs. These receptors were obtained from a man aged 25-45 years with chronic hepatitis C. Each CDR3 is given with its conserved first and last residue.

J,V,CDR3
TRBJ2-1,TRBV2,CASRGNGPNEQFF
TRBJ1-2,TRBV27,CASSELTGVLSGYTF
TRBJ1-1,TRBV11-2,CASSSGTEAFF
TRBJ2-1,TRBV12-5,CASGLTGGQKNEQFF
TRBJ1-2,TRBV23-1,CAPPGGEQGYTF
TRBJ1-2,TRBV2,CASRGGPANYTF
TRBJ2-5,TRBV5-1,CASKLDWFGLPQETQYF
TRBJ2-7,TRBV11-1,CASSPRDNYEQYF
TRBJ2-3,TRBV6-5,CATSLTAGEGDTQYF
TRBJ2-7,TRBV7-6,CASSLGTAYEQYF
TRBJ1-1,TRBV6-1,CASSDRGTEAFF
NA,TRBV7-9,CASSLGASDGYEQYF
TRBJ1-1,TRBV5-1,CASSGVPGRMNTEAFF
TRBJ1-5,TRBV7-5,CARSLETGGNNQPQHF